The 31 T cell receptor beta chains below come from one sample, sequenced in a study of regulatory T cells in long-lasting Graves disease. In building TCR beta libraries, iRepertoire HTBI primers were used together with Arm-PCR of CDR3 regions. TCRdb ran MiXCR on the multiplex PCR reads and lists one entry per CDR3 protein. The sample shows about 450,000 distinct CDR3 sequences, around a quarter of them seen only once. The time point was: persistent/refractory GD, antithyroid drugs over 5 years with positive TRAb. Generation of the TCR library employed RNA extracted from PBMCs. The sequenced sample was peripheral blood mononuclear cells (PBMCs), obtained when the disease was refractory, from a patient treated with antithyroid drugs. The receptors here all came from a female donor with Graves disease.

This clonotype showed up just a few times. This chain joins TRBV19 and TRBJ2-3, with 8 nucleotides matching TRBD2. This CDR3 is built from 14 residues. The trim removed 5 bases at V and 7 bases at J, leaving 8 bases unmatched. The germline V gene has CDR1 LNHDA and CDR2 SQIVND (reference sequence). CDR3 bases: TGTGCCAGTAGTTCCGGACTAGCTACCTATACGCAGTATTTT. Residues: CASSSGLATYTQYF. Combining the CDR3 with reference TRBV19 and TRBJ2-3 gives the whole variable domain DGGITQSPKYLFRKEGQNVTLSCEQNLNHDAMYWYRQDPGQGLRLIYYSQIVNDFQKGDIAEGYSVSREKKESFPLTVTSAQKNPTAFYLCASSSGLATYTQYFGPGTRLTVL.

This rearrangement joins TRBV5-1 to TRBJ1-6; TRBD1 agrees at 9 bases. Germline assignment: CDR1 SGHRS and CDR2 YFSETQ. V gave up 4 bases and J gave up 9 bases; unmatched junction bases: 5. CDR3 length: 14 amino acids. In DNA form, the CDR3 reads TGCGCCAGCAGCGTCCGGGACAGGGTTTCACCCCTCCACTTT. Protein product: CASSVRDRVSPLHF.

This clonotype was counted many times. V usage is TRBV2 and J usage is TRBJ2-7, with D possibly being TRBD2 (5 bases). CDR3 size: 12 residues. V was trimmed by 4 bases and J by 2 bases, leaving 6 bases between them. The germline gives CDR1 SNHLY, CDR2 FYNNEI. The CDR3 nucleotides are TGTGCCAGCAGTGGACTAACCTACGAGCAGTACTTC. This codes for CASSGLTYEQYF.

This clonotype was seen repeatedly, ten times or more. The gene calls are TRBV2 and TRBJ1-1; D is ambiguous. The CDR3 sequence is 15 residues long. The V end was cut by 4 bases, the J end by 4 bases, with 16 bases between. Per germline, CDR1 SNHLY and CDR2 FYNNEI. The CDR3 DNA is TGTGCCAGCAGTGGCCCGCCAGGTATGGGCACTGAAGCTTTCTTT. This sequence encodes CASSGPPGMGTEAFF. The whole variable domain, remainder taken from reference TRBV2 and TRBJ1-1, is EPEVTQTPSHQVTQMGQEVILRCVPISNHLYFYWYRQILGQKVEFLVSFYNNEISEKSEIFDDQFSVERPDGSNFTLKIRSTKLEDSAMYFCASSGPPGMGTEAFFGQGTRLTVV.

The sample holds many counts of this clonotype. This chain connects TRBV20-1 to TRBJ2-5; 9 nucleotides line up with TRBD2. J gave up 0 bases and V 5 bases, and 7 bases lay outside the gene matches. The CDR3 runs 15 residues. Looked up from germline, CDR1 is DFQATT and CDR2 is SNEGSKA (reference sequence). CDR3 sequence: CSAGSLAGYQETQYF. In DNA form, the CDR3 reads TGCAGTGCTGGGTCGCTAGCGGGGTACCAAGAGACCCAGTACTTC.

A note on this clonotype: This sequence may be a read error, since a much larger clone differs from it by one base. The V call is TRBV12-3 or TRBV12-4, the J call TRBJ1-5; D remains ambiguous. With 2 bases removed from V and 5 bases from J, the gap between germline ends came to 13 bases. The CDR3 sequence is 15 residues long. In DNA form, the CDR3 reads TGTGCCAGCAGTTTAATTGGAGCACCACATCAGCCCCAGCATTTT. As protein: CASSLIGAPHQPQHF.

This clonotype showed up just a few times. This chain joins TRBV4-2 and TRBJ1-4, with TRBD1 identical over 8 bases. The CDR3 is 15 residues long. Germline CDR1 reads LGHNA; CDR2 reads YNFKEQ. Trimming cost V 0 bases and J 3 bases; bases outside gene matches: 0. The CDR3 sequence: CASSQEQGANEKLFF. Written as DNA, the CDR3 is TGTGCCAGCAGCCAAGAACAGGGGGCTAATGAAAAACTGTTTTTT.

The genes are TRBV7-2 and TRBJ2-7; either TRBD1 or TRBD2 may fit D (5 bases each). The CDR3 spans 17 residues. V was pared by 4 bases and J by 0 bases, with 19 bases between. CDR1 and CDR2 (germline): SGHTA, FQGNSA. The CDR3 loop is CASSSQATGRSSYEQYF. The CDR3 DNA is TGTGCCAGCAGCTCGCAAGCTACGGGACGTTCCTCCTACGAGCAGTACTTC.

The V and J genes are TRBV9 and TRBJ2-7, with 9 bases matching TRBD1. In germline, CDR1 is SGDLS, CDR2 YYNGEE. V lost 3 bases, J lost 5 bases, and 6 bases stayed unmatched. The CDR3 covers 14 residues. CDR3 sequence reads: CASSGRTGVNEQYF. CDR3 DNA sequence: TGTGCCAGCAGCGGTCGGACAGGGGTCAACGAGCAGTACTTC.

This chain links TRBV11-3 with TRBJ2-2, with 10 nucleotides matching TRBD2. With V trimmed by 0 bases and J by 3 bases, 7 bases remained unmatched. The CDR3 sequence is 18 residues long. Germline V gives CDR1 SGHNT, CDR2 YENEEA. The CDR3 region is CASSLERSLAGDTGELFF. CDR3 bases: TGTGCCAGCAGCTTAGAGAGAAGCCTAGCGGGAGACACCGGGGAGCTGTTTTTT.

This clonotype was seen at least ten times. This rearrangement joins TRBV11-2 to TRBJ2-5; the match to TRBD2 covers 9 bases. This CDR3 has 15 residues. V was clipped by 8 bases and J by 2 bases; unmatched bases: 9. The V gene's germline CDR1 is SGHAT and CDR2 FQNNGV. CDR3 amino acids: CASGPSGRIQETQYF. CDR3 coding DNA: TGTGCCAGCGGACCAAGCGGGAGGATTCAAGAGACCCAGTACTTC. The variable domain in full, completed from reference TRBV11-2 and TRBJ2-5, reads EAGVAQSPRYKIIEKRQSVAFWCNPISGHATLYWYQQILGQGPKLLIQFQNNGVVDDSQLPKDRFSAERLKGVDSTLKIQPAKLEDSAVYLCASGPSGRIQETQYFGPGTRLLVL.

This clonotype was seen at least ten times. The chain has TRBV11-2 and TRBJ2-2, with 7 positions matching TRBD2. CDR1 is SGHAT, CDR2 FQNNGV, per germline. This CDR3 has 14 amino acids. The junction had 0 bases not matched to a gene; V was cut back by 1 base and J by 4 bases. CDR3 bases: TGTGCCAGCAGCTTAGGGGAGGGCACCGGGGAGCTGTTTTTT. It specifies CASSLGEGTGELFF.

This clonotype is a singleton in its sample. This chain uses TRBV28 with TRBJ2-3, with D unresolved. The germline V gene encodes CDR1 MDHEN and CDR2 SYDVKM. V dropped 4 bases and J dropped 5 bases, with 19 bases sitting between them. This CDR3 is built from 16 residues. The CDR3 DNA sequence: TGTGCCAGCAGTTCTCAATCGTGGTATGGGCAAGATACGCAGTATTTT. Translating it yields CASSSQSWYGQDTQYF.

This clonotype occurred many times. V gene TRBV2 combines with J gene TRBJ2-7, with D hard to call. V lost 7 bases, J lost 8 bases, and 21 bases lay in between. Germline-derived CDR1 and CDR2 are SNHLY and FYNNEI. This CDR3 is 14 amino acids long. CDR3 region: CASMENPPAVQQYF. In DNA form, the CDR3 reads TGTGCCAGCATGGAGAACCCGCCGGCCGTCCAGCAGTACTTC.

The chain combines TRBV5-6 with TRBJ1-6; D call uncertain. V was clipped by 4 bases and J by 6 bases, with 14 bases between them. The CDR3 spans 15 residues. Germline values: CDR1 SGHDT, CDR2 YYEEEE. This CDR3 is CASSAIGGPNSPLHF. The CDR3 region has the DNA TGTGCCAGCAGCGCAATCGGAGGGCCTAATTCACCCCTCCACTTT. Full variable domain (outside the CDR3, taken from reference TRBV5-6 and TRBJ1-6): DAGVTQSPTHLIKTRGQQVTLRCSPKSGHDTVSWYQQALGQGPQFIFQYYEEEERQRGNFPDRFSGHQFPNYSSELNVNALLLGDSALYLCASSAIGGPNSPLHFGNGTRLTVT.

The chain joins TRBV27 to TRBJ1-2, with 9 positions matching TRBD1. V gave up 1 base and J gave up 5 bases; unmatched junction bases: 5. Germline V lookup: CDR1 MNHEY, CDR2 SMNVEV (reference sequence). This CDR3 comprises 15 residues. CDR3 residues: CASSLFPDRGYGYTF. Written as DNA, the CDR3 is TGTGCCAGCAGTTTATTTCCAGACAGGGGGTATGGCTACACCTTC.

This clonotype has a count of ten or more. The genes are TRBV12-3 or TRBV12-4 and TRBJ1-5; D gene ambiguous. The CDR3 consists of 15 residues. The germline V and J ends were trimmed by 6 bases and 2 bases, with 14 bases remaining between them. The CDR3 sequence is CASSPGWVRNQPQHF. CDR3 bases: TGTGCCAGCAGCCCAGGTTGGGTCCGCAATCAGCCCCAGCATTTT.

This clonotype was counted only a few times. The chain uses TRBV6-1 and TRBJ2-3, with 9 bases aligning to TRBD2. The trim removed 5 bases at V and 2 bases at J, leaving 8 bases unmatched. Per germline, CDR1 MNHNS and CDR2 SASEGT. The CDR3 is 16 residues long. The CDR3 here is CASSYLPSGTTDTQYF. The DNA of the CDR3 is TGTGCCAGCAGTTATCTTCCTAGCGGGACCACAGATACGCAGTATTTT.

The V call is TRBV30, the J call TRBJ1-1; D is possibly TRBD1 (5 bases). This CDR3 has 12 amino acids. The germline CDR1 and CDR2 sequences are GTSNPN and SVGIG (reference sequence). Trimming stripped 0 bases from V and 10 bases from J, with 12 bases between. CDR3: CAWSVFTGGAFF. CDR3 coding DNA: TGTGCCTGGAGTGTTTTCACAGGAGGAGCTTTCTTT.

A single count supports this clonotype. The V gene is TRBV20-1, the J gene TRBJ2-1; 14 positions match TRBD2. Losses at the gene ends were 5 bases for V and 8 bases for J; bases not matched to a gene: 17. The CDR3 consists of 18 residues. Per the germline V gene, CDR1 is DFQATT and CDR2 is SNEGSKA (reference sequence). Written as DNA, the CDR3 is TGCAGTGCTCCGTCGACTAGCGGGAGGGCCGAGACTTTCGATGAGCAGTTCTTC. Amino acids: CSAPSTSGRAETFDEQFF.

The DNA of the CDR3 is TGTGCCAGCAGCTTAGCTAGCGGAGCCAAAAACATTCAGTACTTC. It codes for CASSLASGAKNIQYF. The genes are TRBV7-2 and TRBJ2-4, with D possibly TRBD2 on 6 matching bases. V lost 0 bases and J lost 0, with 6 bases in between. CDR1 is SGHTA and CDR2 is FQGNSA in the germline V gene. CDR3 length: 15 amino acids.

This clonotype was picked up many times. This chain connects TRBV20-1 to TRBJ2-5; 12 positions match TRBD2. V dropped 2 bases and J dropped 4; count of bases not matched to a gene: 8. CDR3 length: 16 residues. Germline V lookup: CDR1 DFQATT, CDR2 SNEGSKA (reference sequence). CDR3 sequence: CSARILAGGPAETQYF. CDR3 bases: TGCAGTGCTAGAATCCTAGCGGGAGGGCCGGCAGAGACCCAGTACTTC.

The chain has TRBV9 and TRBJ2-7; 12 nucleotides agree with TRBD1. The CDR3 spans 15 residues. Germline V gene lookup returns CDR1 SGDLS and CDR2 YYNGEE. J lost 4 bases, V lost 9 bases, and 11 bases had no gene match. The CDR3 region has the DNA TGTGCCACCCTCAATGGGACAGGGGGCTGGTACGAGCAGTACTTC. Residues: CATLNGTGGWYEQYF.

This clonotype showed up just a few times. The V call is TRBV5-6, the J call TRBJ2-7; D is unresolved. The V gene's germline CDR1 is SGHDT and CDR2 YYEEEE. V gave up 4 bases and J gave up 7 bases, with 12 bases separating them. CDR3 size: 12 residues. For the CDR3, the DNA is TGTGCCAGCAGCGGTATGTCGGGTGAGCAGTACTTC. Translated: CASSGMSGEQYF.

Notes on this clonotype: Since a far larger clone is one base different, this is likely a read error. This chain uses TRBV2 with TRBJ2-4; a possible D gene is TRBD1 (5 bases). The last part of the DNA fits TRBJ1-2 better; the J call may be wrong. The germline gives CDR1 SNHLY, CDR2 FYNNEI. The CDR3 extends over 14 amino acids. CDR3 loop: CASSEQRGVGGYTF. For the CDR3, the DNA is TGTGCCAGCAGTGAGCAGCGGGGGGTCGGGGGCTACACCTTC.

With regard to this clonotype: This may be a read error: a much more frequent sequence differs by one nucleotide. This chain uses TRBV2 with TRBJ2-7; 14 bases match TRBD2. The CDR3 consists of 15 residues. Germline values: CDR1 SNHLY, CDR2 FYNNEI. The CDR3 loop is CAGSPGTSGSDEQYF. CDR3 DNA: TGTGCCGGCAGTCCCGGGACTAGCGGGAGTGACGAGCAGTACTTC. Using reference TRBV2 and TRBJ2-7 for the parts outside the CDR3, the full variable domain is EPEVTQTPSHQVTQMGQEVILRCVPISNHLYFYWYRQILGQKVEFLVSFYNNEISEKSEIFDDQFSVERPDGSNFTLKIRSTKLEDSAMYFCAGSPGTSGSDEQYFGPGTRLTVT.

This clonotype was counted ten times or more. The chain combines TRBV19 with TRBJ1-2; perhaps TRBD1 as D (5 bases). Germline CDR1 LNHDA, CDR2 SQIVND (reference sequence). Trimming removed 8 bases from V and 5 bases from J, with 12 bases in between. The CDR3 is 12 residues long. CDR3 nucleotide sequence: TGTGCCAGTTCCGACAGCGCGTATGGCTACACCTTC. Its protein product is CASSDSAYGYTF.

This clonotype was seen ten or more times. V usage is TRBV29-1 and J usage is TRBJ2-7, with 10 bases fitting TRBD1. V gave up 6 bases and J gave up 5 bases; unmatched junction bases: 4. CDR3 length equals 12 residues. Germline CDR1 and CDR2: SQVTM and ANQGSEA. CDR3 in DNA: TGCAGCGTAGAGGGACAGGGGAACGAGCAGTACTTC. Its translation is CSVEGQGNEQYF.

This sequence joins TRBV6-1 and TRBJ2-1; the match to TRBD1 covers 7 bases. Per the germline V gene, CDR1 is MNHNS and CDR2 is SASEGT. This CDR3 is 13 amino acids long. V was clipped by 8 bases and J by 2 bases; unmatched bases: 3. The CDR3 loop reads CASRQGTYNEQFF. The CDR3 DNA reads TGTGCCAGCCGACAGGGAACCTACAATGAGCAGTTCTTC.

This clonotype was detected once. The chain uses TRBV12-5 and TRBJ2-3; 12 nucleotides line up with TRBD2. CDR3 size: 15 residues. The J segment lost 3 bases and the V segment lost 6 bases, leaving 4 bases of the junction unmatched. The germline V gene has CDR1 LGHNT and CDR2 FRNRAP. CDR3 sequence: CASGLGLAGTDTQYF. CDR3 DNA sequence: TGTGCTAGTGGCCTCGGACTAGCGGGGACAGATACGCAGTATTTT.

The chain combines TRBV7-9 with TRBJ1-2; D possibly corresponds to TRBD1 (5 bases). The CDR3 extends over 13 amino acids. V lost 6 bases, J lost 8 bases, and 16 bases lay in between. Germline V lookup: CDR1 SEHNR, CDR2 FQNEAQ (reference sequence). The CDR3 nucleotides read TGTGCCAGCAGGGCTACCGGGGCGGGGGGCTACACCTTC. Protein product: CASRATGAGGYTF.